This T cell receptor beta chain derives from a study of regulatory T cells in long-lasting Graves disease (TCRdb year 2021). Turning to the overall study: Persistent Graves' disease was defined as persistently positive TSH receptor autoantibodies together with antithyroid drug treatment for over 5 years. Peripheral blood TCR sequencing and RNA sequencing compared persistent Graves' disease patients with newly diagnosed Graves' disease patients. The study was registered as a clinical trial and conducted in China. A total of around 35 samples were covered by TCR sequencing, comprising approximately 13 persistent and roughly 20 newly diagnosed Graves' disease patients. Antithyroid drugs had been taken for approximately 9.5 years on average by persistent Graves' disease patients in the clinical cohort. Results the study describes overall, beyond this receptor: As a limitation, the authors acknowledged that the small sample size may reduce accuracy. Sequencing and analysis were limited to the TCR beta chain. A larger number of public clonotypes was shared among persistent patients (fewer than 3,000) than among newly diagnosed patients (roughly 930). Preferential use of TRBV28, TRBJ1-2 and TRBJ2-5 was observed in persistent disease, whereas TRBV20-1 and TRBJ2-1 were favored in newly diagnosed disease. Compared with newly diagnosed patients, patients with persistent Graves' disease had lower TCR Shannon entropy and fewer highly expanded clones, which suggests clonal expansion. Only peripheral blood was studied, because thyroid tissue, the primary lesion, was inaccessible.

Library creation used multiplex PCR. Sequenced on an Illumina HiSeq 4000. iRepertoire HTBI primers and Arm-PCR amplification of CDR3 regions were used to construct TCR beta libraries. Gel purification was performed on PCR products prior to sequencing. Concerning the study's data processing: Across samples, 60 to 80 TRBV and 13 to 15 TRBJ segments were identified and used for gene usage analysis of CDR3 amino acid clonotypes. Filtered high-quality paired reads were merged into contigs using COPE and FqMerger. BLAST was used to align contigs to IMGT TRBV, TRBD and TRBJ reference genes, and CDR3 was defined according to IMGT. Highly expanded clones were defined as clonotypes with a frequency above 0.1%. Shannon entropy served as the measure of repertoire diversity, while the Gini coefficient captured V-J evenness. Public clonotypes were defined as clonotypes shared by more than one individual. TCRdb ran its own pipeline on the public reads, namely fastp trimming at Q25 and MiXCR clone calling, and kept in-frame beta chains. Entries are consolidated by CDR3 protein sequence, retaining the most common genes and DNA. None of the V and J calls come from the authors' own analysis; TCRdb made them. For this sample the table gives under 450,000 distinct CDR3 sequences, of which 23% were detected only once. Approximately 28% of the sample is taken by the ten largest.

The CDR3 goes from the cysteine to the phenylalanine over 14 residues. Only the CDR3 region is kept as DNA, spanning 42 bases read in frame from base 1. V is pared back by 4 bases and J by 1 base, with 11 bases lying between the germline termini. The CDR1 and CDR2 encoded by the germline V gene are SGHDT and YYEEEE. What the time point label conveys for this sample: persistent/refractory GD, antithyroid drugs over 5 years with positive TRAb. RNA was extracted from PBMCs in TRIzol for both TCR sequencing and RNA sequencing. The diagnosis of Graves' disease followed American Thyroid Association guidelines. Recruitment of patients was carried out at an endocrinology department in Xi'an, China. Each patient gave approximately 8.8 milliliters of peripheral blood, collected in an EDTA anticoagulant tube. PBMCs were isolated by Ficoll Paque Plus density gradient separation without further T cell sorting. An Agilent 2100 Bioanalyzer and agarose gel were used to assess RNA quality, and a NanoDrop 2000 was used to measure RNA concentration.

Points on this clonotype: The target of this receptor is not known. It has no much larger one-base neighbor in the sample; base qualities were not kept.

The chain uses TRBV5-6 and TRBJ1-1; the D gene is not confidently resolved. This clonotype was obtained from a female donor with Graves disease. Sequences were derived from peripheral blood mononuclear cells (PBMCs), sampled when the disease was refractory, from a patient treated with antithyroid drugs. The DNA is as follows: TGTGCCAGCAGCCCATGGACGTGGAACACTGAAGCTTTCTTT. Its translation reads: CASSPWTWNTEAFF. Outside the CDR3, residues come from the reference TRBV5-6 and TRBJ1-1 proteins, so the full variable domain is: DAGVTQSPTHLIKTRGQQVTLRCSPKSGHDTVSWYQQALGQGPQFIFQYYEEEERQRGNFPDRFSGHQFPNYSSELNVNALLLGDSALYLCASSPWTWNTEAFFGQGTRLTVV.